The 10 T cell receptor beta chains listed next were all sequenced from one sample in a study of OX40 agonist ivuxolimab in advanced cancers. Sequencing was performed with immunoSEQ multiplex PCR; in TCRdb, only in-frame clones are kept and a portion is missing. This table has more than 75,000 clones, about 85% appearing once. The sample here was CD4+ or CD8+ T cells sorted from blood, taken in a trial of the OX40 agonist ivuxolimab. All receptors derive from an adult with an advanced solid tumor such as melanoma, head and neck, liver or kidney cancer.

The genes are TRBV9 and TRBJ2-1, with D perhaps TRBD2 (5 bases). The CDR3 consists of 15 residues. Trimming pared 3 bases from V and 0 bases from J, leaving 10 bases between. Germline lookup yields CDR1 SGDLS and CDR2 YYNGEE. The CDR3, as DNA: TGTGCCAGCAGCGCCGCAGGAGGCTCCTACAATGAGCAGTTCTTC. This codes for CASSAAGGSYNEQFF.

The chain couples TRBV2 to TRBJ2-6, with a weak D call TRBD1 (5 bases). This CDR3 spans 14 amino acids. Per the germline V gene, CDR1 is SNHLY and CDR2 is FYNNEI. V was shortened by 3 bases and J by 4 bases, with 7 bases between the two germline ends. The CDR3 region has the DNA TGTGCCAGCAGTGACAGGGCCGGGGCCAACGTCCTGACTTTC. Translated: CASSDRAGANVLTF. Drawing the rest from reference TRBV2 and TRBJ2-6, the complete variable domain is EPEVTQTPSHQVTQMGQEVILRCVPISNHLYFYWYRQILGQKVEFLVSFYNNEISEKSEIFDDQFSVERPDGSNFTLKIRSTKLEDSAMYFCASSDRAGANVLTFGAGSRLTVL.

The chain employs TRBV11-1 and TRBJ1-1; D may be TRBD1 (5 bases). The germline CDR1 and CDR2 sequences are SGHAT and FQDESV (reference sequence). V dropped 5 bases and J dropped 3 bases, with 16 bases sitting between them. This CDR3 region has 15 residues. The CDR3 DNA sequence: TGTGCCAGCAGCCAAGTCGGGGGACGGGACACTGAAGCTTTCTTT. Protein product: CASSQVGGRDTEAFF. Variable domain in full (rest from reference TRBV11-1 and TRBJ1-1): EAEVAQSPRYKITEKSQAVAFWCDPISGHATLYWYRQILGQGPELLVQFQDESVVDDSQLPKDRFSAERLKGVDSTLKIQPAELGDSAMYLCASSQVGGRDTEAFFGQGTRLTVV.

The CDR3 DNA follows: TGTGCCAGCGCCCCTGCAAAATCACCCCTCCACTTT. This translates into CASAPAKSPLHF. V and J are TRBV2 and TRBJ1-6; D is unresolved. Trimming pared 8 bases from V and 10 bases from J, leaving 12 bases between. The germline V gene has CDR1 SNHLY and CDR2 FYNNEI. The length of the CDR3 is 12 residues.

The V gene is TRBV11-3, the J gene TRBJ2-1; TRBD1 might be the D (6 bases). V was clipped by 3 bases and J by 9 bases, with 9 bases between them. Germline values: CDR1 SGHNT, CDR2 YENEEA. The CDR3 sequence is 12 residues long. CDR3 DNA sequence: TGTGCCAGCAGCTTGGACAGTGGTGAGCAGTTCTTC. As protein: CASSLDSGEQFF.

This clone occurred a few times. The chain has TRBV2 and TRBJ1-1; 7 bases align to TRBD1. V lost 4 bases to trimming and J lost 1 base; unmatched junction nucleotides: 6. The CDR3 extends over 15 amino acids. Germline V gene lookup returns CDR1 SNHLY and CDR2 FYNNEI. CDR3 sequence: CASSAPTGTNTEAFF. Written as DNA, the CDR3 is TGTGCCAGCAGTGCCCCGACAGGGACGAACACTGAAGCTTTCTTT.

This clone was found once. The chain uses TRBV21-1 and TRBJ2-3; the D call TRBD1 from the table was never checked on the DNA. TRBV21-1 is noted as a pseudogene. This CDR3 comprises 14 residues. CDR3 sequence (DNA): TGTGCCAGCAGCAAAGGGCAGGGGACAGATACGCAGTATTTT. It is translated as CASSKGQGTDTQYF.

This chain connects TRBV5-1 to TRBJ1-2; the match to TRBD1 covers 8 bases. Losses at the gene ends were 4 bases for V and 3 bases for J; bases not matched to a gene: 11. The germline CDR1 and CDR2 sequences are SGHRS and YFSETQ. The CDR3 spans 16 residues. The CDR3: CASSPSPGTGYYGYTF. For the CDR3, the DNA is TGCGCCAGCAGCCCAAGTCCCGGGACAGGCTACTATGGCTACACCTTC.

The chain links TRBV5-1 to TRBJ1-5; tentatively, D is TRBD1 (5 bases). Germline lookup yields CDR1 SGHRS and CDR2 YFSETQ. V lost 0 bases to trimming and J lost 1 base, with 5 bases between them. CDR3 length: 14 amino acids. This chain's CDR3 is CASSLDRSNQPQHF. CDR3 DNA: TGCGCCAGCAGCTTGGACAGGAGCAATCAGCCCCAGCATTTT.

This clone has just a few counts. The gene calls are TRBV21-1 and TRBJ2-7. TRBV21-1 is recorded as a pseudogene. The CDR3 sequence is 11 residues long. The CDR3 bases are TGTGCCAGCAGCAAAGTACACGAGCAGTACGTC. Protein product: CASSKVHEQYV.